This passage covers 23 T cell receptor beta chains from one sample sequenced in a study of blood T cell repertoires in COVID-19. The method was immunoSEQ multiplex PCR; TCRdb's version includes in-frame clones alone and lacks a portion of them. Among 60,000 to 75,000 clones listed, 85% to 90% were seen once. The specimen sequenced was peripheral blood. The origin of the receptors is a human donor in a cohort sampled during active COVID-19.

Here the CDR3 reads CASSPWGTSGRTNEQFF. As DNA, the CDR3 is TGTGCCAGCAGTCCCTGGGGGACTAGCGGGAGAACCAATGAGCAGTTCTTC. The chain combines TRBV6-6 with TRBJ2-1, with 14 bases that match TRBD2. Germline loops: CDR1 MNHNY, CDR2 SVGAGI (reference sequence). The CDR3 is 17 residues long. The trim removed 5 bases at V and 6 bases at J, leaving 9 bases unmatched.

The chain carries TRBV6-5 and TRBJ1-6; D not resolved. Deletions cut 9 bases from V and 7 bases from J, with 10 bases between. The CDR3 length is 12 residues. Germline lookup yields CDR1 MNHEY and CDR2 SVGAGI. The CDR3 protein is CASHGGNSPLHF. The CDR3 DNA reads TGTGCCAGTCATGGAGGAAATTCACCCCTCCACTTT.

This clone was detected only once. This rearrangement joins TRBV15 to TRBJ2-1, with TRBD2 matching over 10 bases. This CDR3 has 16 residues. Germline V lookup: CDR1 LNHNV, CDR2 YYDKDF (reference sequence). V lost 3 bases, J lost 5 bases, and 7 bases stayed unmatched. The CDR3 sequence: CATSRRLAGADNEQFF. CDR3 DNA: TGTGCCACCAGCAGGAGGCTAGCGGGAGCAGACAATGAGCAGTTCTTC.

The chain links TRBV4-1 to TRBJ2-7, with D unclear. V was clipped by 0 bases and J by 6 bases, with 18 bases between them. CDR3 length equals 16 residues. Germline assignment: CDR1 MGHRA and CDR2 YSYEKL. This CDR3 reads CASSQESAVPMGEQYF. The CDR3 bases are TGCGCCAGCAGCCAAGAAAGCGCGGTACCAATGGGCGAGCAGTACTTC.

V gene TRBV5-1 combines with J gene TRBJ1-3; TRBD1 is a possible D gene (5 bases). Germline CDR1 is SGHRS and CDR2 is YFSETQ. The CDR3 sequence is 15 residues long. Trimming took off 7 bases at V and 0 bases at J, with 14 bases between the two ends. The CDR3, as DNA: TGCGCCAGCCGACAGTTCCCTATCTCTGGAAACACCATATATTTT. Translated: CASRQFPISGNTIYF.

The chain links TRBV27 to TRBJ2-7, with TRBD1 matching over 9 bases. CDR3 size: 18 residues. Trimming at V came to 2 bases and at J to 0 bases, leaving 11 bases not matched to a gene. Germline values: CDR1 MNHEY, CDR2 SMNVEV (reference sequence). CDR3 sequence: CASSLKGPTGGISYEQYV. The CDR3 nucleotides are TGTGCCAGCAGTTTAAAGGGTCCGACAGGGGGAATCTCCTACGAGCAGTACGTC.

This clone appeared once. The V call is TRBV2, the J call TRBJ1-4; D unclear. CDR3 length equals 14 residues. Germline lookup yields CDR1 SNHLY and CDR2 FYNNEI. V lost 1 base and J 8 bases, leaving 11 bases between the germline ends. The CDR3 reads CASSEVGDREKLFF. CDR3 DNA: TGTGCCAGCAGTGAAGTGGGAGATAGGGAAAAACTGTTTTTT.

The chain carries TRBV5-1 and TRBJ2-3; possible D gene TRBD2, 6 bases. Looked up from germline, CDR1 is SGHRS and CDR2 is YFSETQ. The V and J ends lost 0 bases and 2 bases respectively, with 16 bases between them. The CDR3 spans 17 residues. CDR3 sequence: CASSLALDSGNTDTQYF. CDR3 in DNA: TGCGCCAGCAGCTTGGCCTTGGATAGCGGCAACACAGATACGCAGTATTTT.

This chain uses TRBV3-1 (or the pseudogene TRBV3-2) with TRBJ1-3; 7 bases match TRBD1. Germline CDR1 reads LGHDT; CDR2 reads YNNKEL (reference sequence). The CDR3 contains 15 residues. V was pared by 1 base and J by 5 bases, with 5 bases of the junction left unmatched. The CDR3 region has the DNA TGTGCCAGCAGCCAAGGGCCACAGGGGAGAAACACCATATATTTT. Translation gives CASSQGPQGRNTIYF.

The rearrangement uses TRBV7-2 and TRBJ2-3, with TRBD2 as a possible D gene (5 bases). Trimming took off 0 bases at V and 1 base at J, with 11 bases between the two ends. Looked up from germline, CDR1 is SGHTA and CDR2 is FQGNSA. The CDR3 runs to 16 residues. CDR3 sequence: CASSLALERRTDTQYF. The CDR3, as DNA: TGTGCCAGCAGCTTAGCCTTGGAGCGGCGCACAGATACGCAGTATTTT.

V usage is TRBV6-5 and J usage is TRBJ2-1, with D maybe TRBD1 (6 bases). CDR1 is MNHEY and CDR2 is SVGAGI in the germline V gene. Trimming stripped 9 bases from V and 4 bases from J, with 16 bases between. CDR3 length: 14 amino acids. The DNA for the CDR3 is TGTGCCAGTCGCTCGTGGGGGCCATACAATGAGCAGTTCTTC. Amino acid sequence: CASRSWGPYNEQFF.

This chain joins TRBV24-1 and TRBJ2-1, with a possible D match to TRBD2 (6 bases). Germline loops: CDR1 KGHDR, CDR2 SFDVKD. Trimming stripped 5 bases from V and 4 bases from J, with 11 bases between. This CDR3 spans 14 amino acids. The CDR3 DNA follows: TGTGCCACCAGTGTGGAGGGATCTTACAATGAGCAGTTCTTC. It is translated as CATSVEGSYNEQFF.

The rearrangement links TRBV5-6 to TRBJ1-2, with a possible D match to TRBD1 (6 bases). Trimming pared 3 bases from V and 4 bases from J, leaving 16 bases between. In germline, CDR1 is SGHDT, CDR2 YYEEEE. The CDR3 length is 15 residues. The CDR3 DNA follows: TGTGCCAGCAGCTCCGGCGGGGGGCGAAGCTATGGCTACACCTTC. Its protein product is CASSSGGGRSYGYTF.

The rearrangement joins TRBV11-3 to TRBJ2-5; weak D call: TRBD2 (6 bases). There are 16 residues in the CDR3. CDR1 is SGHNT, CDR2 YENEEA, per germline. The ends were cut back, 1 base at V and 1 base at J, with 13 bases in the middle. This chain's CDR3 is CASSLGWPGGQETQYF. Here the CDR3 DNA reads TGTGCCAGCAGCTTAGGGTGGCCCGGGGGCCAAGAGACCCAGTACTTC.

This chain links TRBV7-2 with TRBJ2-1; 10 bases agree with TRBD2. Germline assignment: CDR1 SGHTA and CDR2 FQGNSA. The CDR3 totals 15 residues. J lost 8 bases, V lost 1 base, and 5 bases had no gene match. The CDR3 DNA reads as TGTGCCAGCAGCTTAGAGGCTAGCGGGAGCTATGAGCAGTTCTTC. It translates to CASSLEASGSYEQFF.

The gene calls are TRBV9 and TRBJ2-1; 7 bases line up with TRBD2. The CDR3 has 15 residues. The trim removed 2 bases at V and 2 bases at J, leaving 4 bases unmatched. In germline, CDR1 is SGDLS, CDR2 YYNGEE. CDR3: CASSVSGGTYNEQFF. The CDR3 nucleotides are TGTGCCAGCAGCGTTTCGGGGGGAACCTACAATGAGCAGTTCTTC. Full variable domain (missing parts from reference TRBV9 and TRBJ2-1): DSGVTQTPKHLITATGQRVTLRCSPRSGDLSVYWYQQSLDQGLQFLIQYYNGEERAKGNILERFSAQQFPDLHSELNLSSLELGDSALYFCASSVSGGTYNEQFFGPGTRLTVL.

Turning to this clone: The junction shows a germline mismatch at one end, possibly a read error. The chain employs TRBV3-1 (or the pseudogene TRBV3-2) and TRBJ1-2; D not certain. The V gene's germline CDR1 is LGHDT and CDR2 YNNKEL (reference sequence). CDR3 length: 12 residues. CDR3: CASSQEDYGYTF. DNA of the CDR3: TGTGCCAGCAGCCAAGAGGACTACGGCTACACCTTC.

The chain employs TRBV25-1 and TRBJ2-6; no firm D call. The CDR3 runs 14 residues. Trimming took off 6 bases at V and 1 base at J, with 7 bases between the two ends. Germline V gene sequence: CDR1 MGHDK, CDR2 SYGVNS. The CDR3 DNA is TGTGCCAGCAGCTCCTCGTCTGGGGCCAACGTCCTGACTTTC. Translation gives CASSSSSGANVLTF.

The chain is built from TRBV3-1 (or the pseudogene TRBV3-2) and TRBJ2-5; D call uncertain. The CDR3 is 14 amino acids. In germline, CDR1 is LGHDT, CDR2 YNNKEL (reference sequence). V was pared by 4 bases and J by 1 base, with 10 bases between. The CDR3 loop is CASSPLDGQETQYF. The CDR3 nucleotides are TGTGCCAGCAGCCCCCTAGATGGCCAAGAGACCCAGTACTTC.

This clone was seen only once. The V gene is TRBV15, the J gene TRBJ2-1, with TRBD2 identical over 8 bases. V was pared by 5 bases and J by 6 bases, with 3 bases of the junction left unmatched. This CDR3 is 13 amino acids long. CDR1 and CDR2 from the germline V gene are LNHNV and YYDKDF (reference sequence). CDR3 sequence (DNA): TGTGCCACCAGCGGAGCGGGGGTCAATGAGCAGTTCTTC. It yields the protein CATSGAGVNEQFF.

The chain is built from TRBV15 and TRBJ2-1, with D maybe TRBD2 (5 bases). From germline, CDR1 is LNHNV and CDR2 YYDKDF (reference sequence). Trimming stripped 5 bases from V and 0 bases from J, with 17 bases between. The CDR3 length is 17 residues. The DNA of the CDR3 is TGTGCCACCAGCTCGAGCGTAGACTACCTCTCCTACAATGAGCAGTTCTTC. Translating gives CATSSSVDYLSYNEQFF.

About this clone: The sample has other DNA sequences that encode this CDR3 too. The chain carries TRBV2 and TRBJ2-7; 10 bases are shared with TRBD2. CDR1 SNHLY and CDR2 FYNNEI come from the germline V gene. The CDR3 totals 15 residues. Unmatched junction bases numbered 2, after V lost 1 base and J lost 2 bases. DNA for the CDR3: TGTGCCAGCAGTGAAGAAGCGGGAGGGGCCTACGAGCAGTACTTC. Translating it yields CASSEEAGGAYEQYF.

The CDR3 loop reads CASSNGNRGSYNEQFF. CDR3 coding DNA: TGCGCCAGCAGCAACGGCAACAGGGGCTCCTACAATGAGCAGTTCTTC. The chain has TRBV5-1 and TRBJ2-1, with 7 positions matching TRBD1. With V trimmed by 4 bases and J by 0 bases, 7 bases remained unmatched. The CDR3 runs to 16 residues. In germline, CDR1 is SGHRS, CDR2 YFSETQ.